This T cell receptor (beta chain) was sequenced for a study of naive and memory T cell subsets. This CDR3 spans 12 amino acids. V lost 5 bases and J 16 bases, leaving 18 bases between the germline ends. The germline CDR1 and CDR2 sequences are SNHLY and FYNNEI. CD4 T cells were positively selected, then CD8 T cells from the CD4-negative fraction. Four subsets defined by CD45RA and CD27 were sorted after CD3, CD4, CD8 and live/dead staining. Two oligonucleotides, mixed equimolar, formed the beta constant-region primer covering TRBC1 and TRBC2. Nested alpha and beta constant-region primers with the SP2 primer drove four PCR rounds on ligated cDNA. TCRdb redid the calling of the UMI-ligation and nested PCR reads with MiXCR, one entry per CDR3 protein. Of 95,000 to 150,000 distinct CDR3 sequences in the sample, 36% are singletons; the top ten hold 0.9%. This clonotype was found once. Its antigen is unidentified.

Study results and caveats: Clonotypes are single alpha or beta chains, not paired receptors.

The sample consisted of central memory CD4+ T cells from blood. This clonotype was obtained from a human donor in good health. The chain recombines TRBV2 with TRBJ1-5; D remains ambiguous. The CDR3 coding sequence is TGTGCCAGCAGTACCGACCAGCGGGGAGGTCATTTT. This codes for CASSTDQRGGHF. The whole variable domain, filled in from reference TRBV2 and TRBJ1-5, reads EPEVTQTPSHQVTQMGQEVILRCVPISNHLYFYWYRQILGQKVEFLVSFYNNEISEKSEIFDDQFSVERPDGSNFTLKIRSTKLEDSAMYFCASSTDQRGGHFGDGTRLSIL.